This is a list of T cell receptor beta chains from one sample in a study of T cells in Graves' hyperthyroidism and ophthalmopathy. Each CDR3 protein is one row after TCRdb ran MiXCR on the multiplex PCR reads. The table shows over 250,000 distinct CDR3 sequences, with 22% occurring only once. Sample: blood. The origin of the receptors is a man aged 25 to 40 with Graves' ophthalmopathy. Both conserved end residues are trimmed from each CDR3. Fields, in order: V gene, J gene, clone size, CDR3 protein. Only part of the rows carry a size: once, few, many, or a class if the clone is expanded.

v_call: TRBV3-1
j_call: TRBJ1-2
clone_size: many
cdr3_aa: ASSQGRTGKGYT

v_call: TRBV7-9
j_call: TRBJ1-6
clone_size: few
cdr3_aa: ASSSRDGNNSPLH

v_call: TRBV9
j_call: TRBJ2-2
clone_size: .
cdr3_aa: ASSVAGGIAGELF

v_call: TRBV30
j_call: TRBJ1-5
clone_size: .
cdr3_aa: AWRSGNQPQH

v_call: TRBV7-8
j_call: TRBJ2-1
clone_size: .
cdr3_aa: ASSPNYNEQF

v_call: TRBV6-1
j_call: TRBJ2-7
clone_size: many
cdr3_aa: ASTPRGTGGVYEQY

v_call: TRBV6-1
j_call: TRBJ1-6
clone_size: .
cdr3_aa: ASKPGFNSPLH

v_call: TRBV6-2/TRBV6-3
j_call: TRBJ2-1
clone_size: few
cdr3_aa: ASSPGAGPNEQF

v_call: TRBV25-1
j_call: TRBJ2-1
clone_size: few
cdr3_aa: ASSENPSGPHNEQF

v_call: TRBV19
j_call: TRBJ2-7
clone_size: few
cdr3_aa: ASSITPSYEQY

v_call: TRBV11-3
j_call: TRBJ2-1
clone_size: many
cdr3_aa: ASSLARTGGNEQF

v_call: TRBV7-9
j_call: TRBJ1-2
clone_size: .
cdr3_aa: ASSLGVGTGSSNYGYT

v_call: TRBV5-1
j_call: TRBJ2-1
clone_size: few
cdr3_aa: ASGADDVYNEQF

v_call: TRBV18
j_call: TRBJ2-2
clone_size: few
cdr3_aa: ASSPFSTTGELF

v_call: TRBV7-9
j_call: TRBJ2-1
clone_size: .
cdr3_aa: ASSLVLGRGHEQF

v_call: TRBV28
j_call: TRBJ2-1
clone_size: many
cdr3_aa: ASSPSRDNEQF

v_call: TRBV19
j_call: TRBJ1-2
clone_size: .
cdr3_aa: ASSISGDYGYT

v_call: TRBV7-3
j_call: TRBJ2-1
clone_size: .
cdr3_aa: ASSLIPGLAGHEQF

v_call: TRBV7-9
j_call: TRBJ2-2
clone_size: .
cdr3_aa: ASSLADTGELF

v_call: TRBV28
j_call: TRBJ2-1
clone_size: .
cdr3_aa: ASSSLDRTNEQF

v_call: TRBV20-1
j_call: TRBJ2-5
clone_size: many
cdr3_aa: SAELVSLKTQY

v_call: TRBV28
j_call: TRBJ1-5
clone_size: few
cdr3_aa: ASSERGTHQPQH

v_call: TRBV19
j_call: TRBJ2-1
clone_size: few
cdr3_aa: ASSIPGRRLVYNEQF

v_call: TRBV3-1
j_call: TRBJ2-7
clone_size: many
cdr3_aa: ASSQDGGGRAVRQY

v_call: TRBV6-2/TRBV6-3
j_call: TRBJ2-5
clone_size: once
cdr3_aa: ASSPRVSQETQY

v_call: TRBV5-1
j_call: TRBJ2-1
clone_size: .
cdr3_aa: ASSSSPDSLLEQF